This T cell receptor beta chain was recovered during a study of OX40 agonist ivuxolimab in advanced cancers. Whole-study results and caveats: Normalized expansion of T-cell clones was also low for some nonresponders.

Profiled with immunoSEQ multiplex PCR; TCRdb holds only in-frame clones, not every one. The sample consists of about 59,000 clones, around 84% of them appearing once. A single count supports this clone. The antigen is unknown. Sequencing used CD4+ or CD8+ T cells sorted from blood, obtained in a trial of the OX40 agonist ivuxolimab. This TCR was recovered from an adult with an advanced solid tumor such as melanoma, head and neck, liver or kidney cancer.

DNA for the CDR3: TGTGCCAGCAGCACACCTGCGACCAAGGACATTCAGTACTTC. This encodes CASSTPATKDIQYF. The rearrangement joins TRBV7-9 to TRBJ2-4, with D uncertain. The CDR3 totals 14 residues. V dropped 5 bases and J dropped 8 bases, with 16 bases sitting between them. Germline V gives CDR1 SEHNR, CDR2 FQNEAQ (reference sequence). The full variable domain, its missing parts supplied by reference TRBV7-9 and TRBJ2-4, is DTGVSQNPRHKITKRGQNVTFRCDPISEHNRLYWYRQTLGQGPEFLTYFQNEAQLEKSRLLSDRFSAERPKGSFSTLEIQRTEQGDSAMYLCASSTPATKDIQYFGAGTRLSVL.